This T cell receptor (beta chain) originates from a study of CD8 T cells in Susac syndrome. The CDR3 covers 13 residues. Trimming at V came to 5 bases and at J to 10 bases, leaving 6 bases not matched to a gene. Per germline, CDR1 SGHVS and CDR2 FQNEAQ. The RNA, about 0.5 to 1 ug, was put through reverse transcription using random hexamers. TCRdb used MiXCR to reprocess the immunoSEQ multiplex PCR reads, holding one entry per CDR3 protein. In the table there are 110,000 or so distinct CDR3 sequences, about 90% of which are singletons. Sequencing was done on a sample of CD4+ T cells from PBMCs. This rearrangement joins TRBV7-8 to TRBJ2-1, with TRBD2 matching 9 bases. The TCR was taken from a human donor in good health. The CDR3 sequence: CASSAGLASEQFF. The CDR3 DNA follows: TGTGCCAGCAGCGCAGGACTAGCGTCCGAGCAGTTCTTC.